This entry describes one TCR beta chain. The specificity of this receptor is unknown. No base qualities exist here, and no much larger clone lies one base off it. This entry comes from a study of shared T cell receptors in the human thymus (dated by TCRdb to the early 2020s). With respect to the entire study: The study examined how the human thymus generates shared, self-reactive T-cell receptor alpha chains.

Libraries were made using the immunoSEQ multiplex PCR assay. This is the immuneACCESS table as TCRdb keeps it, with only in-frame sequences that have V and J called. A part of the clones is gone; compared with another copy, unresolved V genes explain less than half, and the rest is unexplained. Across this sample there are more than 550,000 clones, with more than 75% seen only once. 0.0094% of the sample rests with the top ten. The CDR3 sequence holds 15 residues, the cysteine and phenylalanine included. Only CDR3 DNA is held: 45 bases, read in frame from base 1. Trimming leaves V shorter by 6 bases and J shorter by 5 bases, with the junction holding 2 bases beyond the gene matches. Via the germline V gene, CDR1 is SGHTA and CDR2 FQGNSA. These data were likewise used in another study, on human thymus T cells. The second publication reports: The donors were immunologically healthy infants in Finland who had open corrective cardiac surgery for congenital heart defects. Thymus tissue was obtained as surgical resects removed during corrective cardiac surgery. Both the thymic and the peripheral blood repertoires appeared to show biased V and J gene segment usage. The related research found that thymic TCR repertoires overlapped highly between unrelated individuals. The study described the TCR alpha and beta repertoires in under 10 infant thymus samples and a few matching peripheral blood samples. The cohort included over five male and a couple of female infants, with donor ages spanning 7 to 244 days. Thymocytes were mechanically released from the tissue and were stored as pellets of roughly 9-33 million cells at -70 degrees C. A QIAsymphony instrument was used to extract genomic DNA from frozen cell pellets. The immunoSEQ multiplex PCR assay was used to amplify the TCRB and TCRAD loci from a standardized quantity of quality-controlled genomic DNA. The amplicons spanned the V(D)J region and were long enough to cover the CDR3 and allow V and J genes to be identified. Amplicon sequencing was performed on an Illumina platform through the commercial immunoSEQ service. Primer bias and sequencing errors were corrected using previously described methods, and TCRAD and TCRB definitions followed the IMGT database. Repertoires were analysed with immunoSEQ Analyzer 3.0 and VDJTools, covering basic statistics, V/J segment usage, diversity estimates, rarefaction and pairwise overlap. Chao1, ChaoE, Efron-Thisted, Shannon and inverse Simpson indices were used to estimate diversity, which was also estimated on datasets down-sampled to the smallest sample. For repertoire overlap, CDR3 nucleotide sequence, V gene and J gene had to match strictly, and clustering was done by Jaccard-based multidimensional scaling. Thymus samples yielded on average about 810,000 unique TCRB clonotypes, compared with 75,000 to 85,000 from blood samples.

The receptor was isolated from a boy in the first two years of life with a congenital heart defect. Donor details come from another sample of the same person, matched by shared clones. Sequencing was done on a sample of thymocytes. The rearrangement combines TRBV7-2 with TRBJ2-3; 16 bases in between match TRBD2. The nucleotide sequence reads TGTGCCAGCAGAGGGACTAGCGGGAGGGAAGATACGCAGTATTTT. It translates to CASRGTSGREDTQYF.